The 21 T cell receptor beta chains below all came from one sample that was sequenced in a study of CD8 T cells in Susac syndrome. A quantity of 0.5 to 1 ug RNA underwent reverse transcription using random hexamers. TCRdb analysed the immunoSEQ multiplex PCR reads with MiXCR anew, one entry per CDR3 protein. Seen here are some 210,000 distinct CDR3 sequences, approximately 94% observed once, and the top ten hold over 0.15%. Sequenced input: CD4+ T cells from PBMCs. The receptors stem from a human donor with Susac syndrome.

The rearrangement uses TRBV4-1 and TRBJ1-5; the match to TRBD1 covers 7 bases. CDR1 and CDR2 (germline): MGHRA, YSYEKL. The ends lost 3 bases at V and 4 bases at J; junction bases unmatched: 9. The CDR3 totals 16 residues. CDR3 residues: CASSQAEGARNQPQHF. The DNA of the CDR3 is TGCGCCAGCAGCCAGGCGGAGGGGGCGAGGAATCAGCCCCAGCATTTT.

J is TRBJ2-4 and V is TRBV11-1; D perhaps matches TRBD1 (6 bases). CDR3 length: 15 residues. V lost 5 bases and J lost 5, with 16 bases in between. The germline V gene has CDR1 SGHAT and CDR2 FQDESV (reference sequence). DNA for the CDR3: TGTGCCAGCAGCCGACGTGGCAGGGGAGAAAACATTCAGTACTTC. Translating gives CASSRRGRGENIQYF.

The chain links TRBV30 to TRBJ1-6; D not resolved. The CDR3 runs to 14 residues. Trimming shortened V by 3 bases and J by 4 bases, and 10 bases separated the two germline ends. The germline gives CDR1 GTSNPN, CDR2 SVGIG (reference sequence). CDR3 sequence reads: CAWRGLRYNSPLHF. DNA of the CDR3: TGTGCCTGGAGGGGTCTGAGGTATAATTCACCCCTCCACTTT.

Note on this clonotype: A junction end diverges from the germline sequence, so it may reflect a read error. The rearrangement joins TRBV12-3 or TRBV12-4 to TRBJ2-7; D uncertain. The CDR3 runs to 13 residues. CDR3 sequence: CASSLFGSHEQYF. The CDR3 nucleotides are TGTGCCAGCAGTTTATTCGGCTCCCACGAGCAGTACTTC.

The rearrangement links TRBV5-1 to TRBJ1-1; 8 positions match TRBD1. With 3 bases clipped from V and 6 bases from J, the junction kept 7 bases outside the gene matches. The CDR3 totals 14 residues. Per the germline V gene, CDR1 is SGHRS and CDR2 is YFSETQ. CDR3 nucleotide sequence: TGCGCCAGCAGCTCCCAGGGGGCTGGGGCTGAAGCTTTCTTT. The encoded protein is CASSSQGAGAEAFF.

The rearrangement links TRBV20-1 to TRBJ1-1; D gene unclear. V dropped 5 bases and J dropped 1 base, with 11 bases sitting between them. This CDR3 has 13 residues. Germline lookup yields CDR1 DFQATT and CDR2 SNEGSKA (reference sequence). CDR3 nucleotides: TGCAGTGCTCCCCGGACCCAGAACACTGAAGCTTTCTTT. Its translation is CSAPRTQNTEAFF.

The chain is built from TRBV3-1 and TRBJ1-6; no reliable D call. This CDR3 contains 15 residues. The V gene lost 1 base and the J gene lost 1 base, with 5 bases spanning the gap. Germline V lookup: CDR1 LGHDT, CDR2 YNNKEL (reference sequence). CDR3 coding DNA: TGTGCCAGCAGCCAAGTGGGGTCCTATAATTCACCCCTCCACTTT. Translating it yields CASSQVGSYNSPLHF.

CDR3 DNA: TGTGCCTGGCTAGTCCCACCCCTCACTGAAGCTTTCTTT. Translation: CAWLVPPLTEAFF. The V and J genes are TRBV30 and TRBJ1-1; D ambiguous. The CDR3 runs 13 residues. Trimming took 5 bases from V and 4 from J, leaving 14 bases between them. Per the germline V gene, CDR1 is GTSNPN and CDR2 is SVGIG (reference sequence).

The CDR3 coding sequence is TGCGCCAGCAGCTTGGCCTCGCTAGCGGGCCCAGATACGCAGTATTTT. This translates into CASSLASLAGPDTQYF. The rearrangement uses TRBV5-1 and TRBJ2-3; TRBD2 aligns across 8 bases. This CDR3 has 16 residues. J was trimmed by 4 bases and V by 0 bases; bases with no gene match: 7. In germline, CDR1 is SGHRS, CDR2 YFSETQ.

This clonotype showed up just once. The CDR3 loop reads CSAERTVSTNEKLFF. The CDR3 DNA reads as TGCAGTGCGGAAAGGACAGTATCGACTAATGAAAAACTGTTTTTT. The chain employs TRBV20-1 and TRBJ1-4; perhaps TRBD1 as D (6 bases). The germline V and J ends were trimmed by 6 bases and 2 bases, with 16 bases remaining between them. Per germline, CDR1 DFQATT and CDR2 SNEGSKA (reference sequence). The CDR3 extends over 15 amino acids.

The rearrangement joins TRBV7-9 to TRBJ2-5; D remains ambiguous. Trimming removed 5 bases from V and 0 bases from J, with 13 bases in between. The CDR3 length is 15 residues. CDR1 is SEHNR and CDR2 is FQNEAQ in the germline V gene (reference sequence). The CDR3 region is CASSPPSVYQETQYF. The CDR3 DNA reads as TGTGCCAGCAGCCCACCCAGTGTGTACCAAGAGACCCAGTACTTC. The full variable domain, in which reference TRBV7-9 and TRBJ2-5 provide the parts outside the CDR3, is DTGVSQNPRHKITKRGQNVTFRCDPISEHNRLYWYRQTLGQGPEFLTYFQNEAQLEKSRLLSDRFSAERPKGSFSTLEIQRTEQGDSAMYLCASSPPSVYQETQYFGPGTRLLVL.

The chain has TRBV29-1 and TRBJ1-2; 10 bases line up with TRBD1. CDR1 and CDR2 (germline): SQVTM, ANQGSEA. Trimming took 7 bases from V and 5 from J; bases not matched to a gene: 7. CDR3 length equals 13 residues. CDR3 nucleotide sequence: TGCAGCGCCGGACAGGGGGTGATGTATGGCTACACCTTC. Its translation: CSAGQGVMYGYTF.

The chain links TRBV28 to TRBJ2-2; no clear D gene. This CDR3 has 16 residues. The V gene's germline CDR1 is MDHEN and CDR2 SYDVKM. With 0 bases removed from V and 0 bases from J, the gap between germline ends came to 8 bases. CDR3 DNA sequence: TGTGCCAGCAGTTTATGGGCAGCCTCGAACACCGGGGAGCTGTTTTTT. This sequence encodes CASSLWAASNTGELFF. Filled out from reference TRBV28 and TRBJ2-2, the complete variable domain reads DVKVTQSSRYLVKRTGEKVFLECVQDMDHENMFWYRQDPGLGLRLIYFSYDVKMKEKGDIPEGYSVSREKKERFSLILESASTNQTSMYLCASSLWAASNTGELFFGEGSRLTVL.

The chain couples TRBV28 to TRBJ1-6; TRBD1 matches at 11 bases. The junction had 10 bases not matched to a gene; V was cut back by 10 bases and J by 2 bases. Germline lookup yields CDR1 MDHEN and CDR2 SYDVKM. The CDR3 is made up of 17 amino acids. The CDR3 reads CATRGQGGSPYNSPLHF. The CDR3 nucleotides are TGTGCCACCCGGGGACAGGGGGGGTCACCCTATAATTCACCCCTCCACTTT. The full variable domain, in which reference TRBV28 and TRBJ1-6 provide the parts outside the CDR3, is DVKVTQSSRYLVKRTGEKVFLECVQDMDHENMFWYRQDPGLGLRLIYFSYDVKMKEKGDIPEGYSVSREKKERFSLILESASTNQTSMYLCATRGQGGSPYNSPLHFGNGTRLTVT.

The genes are TRBV30 and TRBJ1-6, with TRBD1 as a possible D gene (6 bases). V lost 2 bases and J 5 bases, leaving 10 bases between the germline ends. Germline V CDR1 and CDR2: GTSNPN, SVGIG (reference sequence). This CDR3 spans 14 amino acids. CDR3 sequence: CAWSLGADNSPLHF. The CDR3 nucleotides read TGTGCCTGGAGTCTGGGGGCGGATAATTCACCCCTCCACTTT.

Turning to this clonotype: Its ends do not fully match the called genes, so a read error is possible. This chain links TRBV12-3 or TRBV12-4 with TRBJ2-5, with a weak D call TRBD2 (5 bases). The CDR3 has 14 amino acids. The CDR3 DNA sequence: TGTGCCAGCACCCGAGGGAGCGGCCAAAAGACCCAGTACTTC. It specifies CASTRGSGQKTQYF.

This clonotype was seen once. The chain is built from TRBV19 and TRBJ2-7; possibly TRBD1 for D (5 bases). CDR3 size: 13 residues. Germline CDR1 is LNHDA and CDR2 is SQIVND (reference sequence). V shed 4 bases and J shed 5 bases, with 12 bases lying between them. The CDR3 DNA reads TGTGCCAGTAGTACCCTCTGGACAAACGAGCAGTACTTC. Translated, it gives CASSTLWTNEQYF.

The chain links TRBV4-1 to TRBJ1-1; D not certain. Looked up from germline, CDR1 is MGHRA and CDR2 is YSYEKL. The V end lost 1 base, the J end lost 4 bases, and 7 bases lay between the germline ends. The length of the CDR3 is 13 residues. CDR3 DNA: TGCGCCAGCAGCCAAGGGCCGGTCACTGAAGCTTTCTTT. It is translated as CASSQGPVTEAFF.

The chain uses TRBV5-1 and TRBJ2-1; perhaps D is TRBD1 or TRBD2 (7 bases each). CDR1 and CDR2 (germline): SGHRS, YFSETQ. The V end was cut by 4 bases, the J end by 7 bases, with 21 bases between. The CDR3 loop spans 16 amino acids. CDR3 loop: CASSPTGGQGGNEQFF. Written as DNA, the CDR3 is TGCGCCAGCAGCCCAACGGGCGGGCAGGGGGGGAATGAGCAGTTCTTC.

The chain links TRBV6-6 to TRBJ1-5; 8 nucleotides match TRBD1. Germline values: CDR1 MNHNY, CDR2 SVGAGI (reference sequence). V was pared by 6 bases and J by 2 bases, with 6 bases of the junction left unmatched. The CDR3 extends over 15 amino acids. The CDR3: CASRPQGDGNQPQHF. The CDR3 DNA follows: TGTGCCAGCAGACCACAGGGGGATGGCAATCAGCCCCAGCATTTT.

The sample holds one count of this clonotype. J is TRBJ2-7 and V is TRBV19; either TRBD1 or TRBD2 may fit D (5 bases each). V lost 5 bases to trimming and J lost 7 bases, with 15 bases between them. CDR1 and CDR2 from the germline V gene are LNHDA and SQIVND (reference sequence). There are 13 residues in the CDR3. The DNA of the CDR3 is TGTGCCAGTAGTCCAAGGGACGCCGGAGAGCAGTACTTC. Translating it yields CASSPRDAGEQYF.